These T cell receptor beta chains were read from a single sample in a study of response to subunit inactivated influenza vaccine. One entry per CDR3 protein results from TCRdb running MiXCR on the RT-PCR reads. The sample holds some 500,000 distinct CDR3 sequences, around 25% seen once. Material: CD4+ T cells sorted from PBMCs, obtained more than 4 days after vaccination. The receptors originated from a man aged 45-60 years who received an inactivated influenza vaccine. The CDR3 runs from the conserved cysteine through the conserved F or W.

v_gene,j_gene,len,CDR3aa
TRBV20-1,TRBJ2-7,13,CSAQGQGAYEQYF
TRBV6-2/TRBV6-3,TRBJ2-1,15,CASRPTSGIYNEQFF
TRBV12-3/TRBV12-4,TRBJ2-1,13,CASSLGTAEMKFF
TRBV20-1,TRBJ2-3,14,CSASSSGSTDTQYF
TRBV12-3/TRBV12-4,TRBJ1-2,14,CASSSGDRAYGYTF
TRBV10-2,TRBJ1-1,13,CASSDPGDRESFF
TRBV5-1,TRBJ1-1,14,CASSLFPGNTEAFF
TRBV6-2/TRBV6-3,TRBJ2-6,17,CASSAGQPFSGANVLTF
TRBV10-3,TRBJ2-2,16,CAISDQRTENTGELFF
TRBV5-5,TRBJ2-1,15,CASSLIGQGAYEQFF
TRBV20-1,TRBJ2-3,18,CSARSGGGGPNPRDTQYF
TRBV4-2,TRBJ1-4,16,CASSPPRSQGNEKLFF
TRBV28,TRBJ1-2,14,CASSSMDLSYGYTF
TRBV7-2,TRBJ2-7,16,CASSSDPSGVYYEQYF
TRBV18,TRBJ2-3,16,CASSPGPGTGLDTQYF
TRBV3-1,TRBJ2-7,14,CASSQAAGGNEQYF
TRBV9,TRBJ2-1,16,CASSVGPLAGVHEQFF
TRBV5-6,TRBJ2-3,19,CASSLYLTSGGRSTDTQYF
TRBV29-1,TRBJ2-5,12,CSVSLAGETQYF
TRBV6-5,TRBJ2-1,18,CASSSPGGAGVSYNEQFF
TRBV5-6,TRBJ2-2,12,CASSSGVGELFF
TRBV20-1,TRBJ2-3,18,CSARGLGLAGGGTDTQYF
TRBV12-3/TRBV12-4,TRBJ2-7,15,CASSFGDREFDEQYF
TRBV29-1,TRBJ2-2,14,CSVITGGSTGELFF
TRBV6-1,TRBJ2-5,12,CASTEQKETQYF
TRBV7-2,TRBJ2-7,15,CASSAQYGRNYEQYF
TRBV7-2,TRBJ2-3,17,CASSLRLAVTSTDTQYF
TRBV20-1,TRBJ2-7,13,CSCRTPGSYEQYF
TRBV5-6,TRBJ2-3,20,CASSSAIGLAGAKSTDTQYF
TRBV30,TRBJ1-6,14,CAWSALIRGSPLHF
TRBV4-2,TRBJ1-5,16,CASSPTTGDSNQPQHF
TRBV20-1,TRBJ2-1,17,CSASSAGGRVSYNEQFF
TRBV7-2,TRBJ2-3,15,CASSLSSQGTDTQYF
TRBV6-1,TRBJ2-2,16,CASSTGPNSYTGELFF
TRBV12-3/TRBV12-4,TRBJ2-7,12,CASSLTRGEQYF
TRBV5-1,TRBJ1-1,13,CASGTGGITEAFF
TRBV20-1,TRBJ1-4,13,CSARAPTNEKLFF
TRBV20-1,TRBJ2-2,15,CSASSGRGYTGELFF
TRBV25-1,TRBJ1-6,12,CASSAPSSPLHF
TRBV5-1,TRBJ2-1,13,CASSVSSGDEQFF
TRBV24-1,TRBJ1-5,14,CATSAGFSNQPQHF
TRBV5-1,TRBJ2-3,16,CASSLGASGSADTQYF
TRBV4-3,TRBJ2-5,15,CASSRLFLARETQYF
TRBV12-3/TRBV12-4,TRBJ1-5,14,CASRPGQLNQPQHF
TRBV5-5,TRBJ1-4,12,CASSGTRGKLFF
TRBV3-1,TRBJ2-7,17,CASSQDQGDRPAYEQYF
TRBV24-1,TRBJ1-2,15,CATSDPRGRSYGYTF
TRBV29-1,TRBJ1-1,14,CSVGWRGWYTEAFF
TRBV12-3/TRBV12-4,TRBJ2-4,15,CASSHSVGAKNIQYF
TRBV5-1,TRBJ2-2,16,CASSLDGREDTGELFF
TRBV4-3,TRBJ2-1,18,CASSQDGLRGGAYNEQFF
TRBV7-2,TRBJ2-5,13,CASSDWSSETQYF
TRBV20-1,TRBJ2-3,14,CSARRGLAGDTQYF
TRBV11-2,TRBJ2-5,16,CASSLERGQGVETQYF
TRBV7-9,TRBJ2-1,16,CASSGIAGANYNEQFF